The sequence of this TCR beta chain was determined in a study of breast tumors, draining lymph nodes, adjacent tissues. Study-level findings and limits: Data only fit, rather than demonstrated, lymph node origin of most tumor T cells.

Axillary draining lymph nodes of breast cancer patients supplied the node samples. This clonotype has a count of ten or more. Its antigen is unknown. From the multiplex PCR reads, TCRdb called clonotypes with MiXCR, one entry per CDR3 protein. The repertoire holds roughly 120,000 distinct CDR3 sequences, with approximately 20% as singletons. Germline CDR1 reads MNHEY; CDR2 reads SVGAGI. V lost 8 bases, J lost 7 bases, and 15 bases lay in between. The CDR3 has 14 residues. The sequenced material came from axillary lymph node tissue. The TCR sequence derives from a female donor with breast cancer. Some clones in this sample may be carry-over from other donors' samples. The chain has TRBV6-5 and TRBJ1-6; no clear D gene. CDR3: CASRRVLSNSPLHF. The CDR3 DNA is TGTGCCAGCCGGAGGGTCCTCTCCAATTCACCCCTCCACTTT.